This T cell receptor beta chain stems from a study of blood T cell repertoires in COVID-19. In the study overall: T cells, B-cell-depleted T cells, or PBMCs supplied cDNA or gDNA.

The method was immunoSEQ multiplex PCR; TCRdb's version includes in-frame clones alone and lacks a portion of them. The sample comprises more than 150,000 clones, roughly 80% of which are singletons, and 11% rests with the top ten. V lost 0 bases and J lost 6, with 6 bases in between. The CDR3 loop spans 13 amino acids. Germline V CDR1 and CDR2: LNHDA, SQIVND (reference sequence). This sequence was found in a man in his fifties or sixties who had recovered from COVID-19. J is TRBJ1-5 and V is TRBV19; no clear D gene. The sample was PBMCs or T cells enriched from blood (not recorded which). CDR3 region: CASSIEGSQPQHF. DNA of the CDR3: TGTGCCAGTAGTATAGAGGGGAGTCAGCCCCAGCATTTT.